This TCR beta chain is from a study of patients and donors after allogeneic stem cell transplantation. TCRdb recomputed calls from the RT-PCR reads with MiXCR, one row per CDR3 protein. The repertoire holds roughly 880,000 distinct CDR3 sequences, roughly 17% seen once, with 5.5% to 6.5% in the top ten. The J segment lost 4 bases and the V segment lost 5 bases, leaving 2 bases of the junction unmatched. CDR3 length: 11 amino acids. Germline V lookup: CDR1 GTSNPN, CDR2 SVGIG (reference sequence). The chain links TRBV30 to TRBJ2-7, with 7 bases identical to TRBD1. Material for sequencing was blood, either unsorted or a sorted T cell fraction (not recorded which). The sequence was obtained from a human donor who was either an allogeneic HSCT recipient or a stem cell or donor lymphocyte infusion donor (not recorded which). It is not recorded whose cells these are; they may come from a transplant donor. CDR3 nucleotides: TGTGCCTGGGGACAGGCATACGAGCAGTACTTC. As protein: CAWGQAYEQYF.